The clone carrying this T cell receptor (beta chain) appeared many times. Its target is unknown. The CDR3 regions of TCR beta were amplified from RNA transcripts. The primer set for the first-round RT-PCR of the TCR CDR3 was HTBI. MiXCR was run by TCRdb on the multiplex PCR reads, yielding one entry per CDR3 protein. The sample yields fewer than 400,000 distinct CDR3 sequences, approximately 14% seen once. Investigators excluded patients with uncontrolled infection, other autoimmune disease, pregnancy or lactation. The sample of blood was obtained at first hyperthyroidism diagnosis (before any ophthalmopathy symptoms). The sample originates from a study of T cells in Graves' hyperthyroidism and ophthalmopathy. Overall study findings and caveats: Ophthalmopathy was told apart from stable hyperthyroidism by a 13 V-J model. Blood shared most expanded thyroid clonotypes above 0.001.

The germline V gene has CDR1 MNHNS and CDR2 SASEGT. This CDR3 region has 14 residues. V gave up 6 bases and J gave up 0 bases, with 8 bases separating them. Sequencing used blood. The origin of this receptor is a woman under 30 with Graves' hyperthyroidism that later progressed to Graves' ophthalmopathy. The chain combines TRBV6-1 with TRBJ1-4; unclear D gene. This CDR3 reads CASSEIATNEKLFF. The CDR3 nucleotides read TGTGCCAGCAGCGAGATCGCAACTAATGAAAAACTGTTTTTT.